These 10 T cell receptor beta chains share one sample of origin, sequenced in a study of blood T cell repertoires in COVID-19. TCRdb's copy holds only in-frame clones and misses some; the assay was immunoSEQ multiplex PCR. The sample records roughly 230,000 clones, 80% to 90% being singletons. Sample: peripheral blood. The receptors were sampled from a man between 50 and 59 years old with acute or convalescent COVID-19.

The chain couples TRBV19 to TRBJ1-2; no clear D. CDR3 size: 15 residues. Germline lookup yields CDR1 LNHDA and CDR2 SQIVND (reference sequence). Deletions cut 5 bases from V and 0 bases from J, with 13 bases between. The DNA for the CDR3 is TGTGCCAGTAGTCCAACGGGAAAAGCTAACTATGGCTACACCTTC. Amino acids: CASSPTGKANYGYTF.

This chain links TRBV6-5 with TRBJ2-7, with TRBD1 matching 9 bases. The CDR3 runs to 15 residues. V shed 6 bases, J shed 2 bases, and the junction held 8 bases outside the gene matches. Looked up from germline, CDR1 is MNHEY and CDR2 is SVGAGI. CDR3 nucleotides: TGTGCCAGCAGCGGACGGGACAGGGTAACCTACGAGCAGTACTTC. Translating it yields CASSGRDRVTYEQYF.

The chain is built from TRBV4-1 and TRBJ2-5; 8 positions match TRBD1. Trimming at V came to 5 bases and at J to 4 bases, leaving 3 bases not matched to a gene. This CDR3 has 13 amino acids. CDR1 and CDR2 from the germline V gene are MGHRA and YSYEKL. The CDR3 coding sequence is TGCGCCAGCAGCGCTACAGGGGGAGAGACCCAGTACTTC. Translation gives CASSATGGETQYF.

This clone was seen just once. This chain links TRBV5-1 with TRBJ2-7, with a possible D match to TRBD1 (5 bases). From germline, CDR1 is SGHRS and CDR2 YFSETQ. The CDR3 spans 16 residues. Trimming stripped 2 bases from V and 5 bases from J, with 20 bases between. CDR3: CASSLSNRPSWDEQYF. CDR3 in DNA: TGCGCCAGCAGCTTATCGAACAGGCCCTCGTGGGACGAGCAGTACTTC.

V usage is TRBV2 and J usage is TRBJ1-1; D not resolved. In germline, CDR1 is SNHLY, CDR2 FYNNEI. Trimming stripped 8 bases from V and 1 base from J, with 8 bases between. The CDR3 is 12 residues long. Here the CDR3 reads CASSTQNTEAFF. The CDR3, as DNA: TGTGCCAGCTCAACACAGAACACTGAAGCTTTCTTT.

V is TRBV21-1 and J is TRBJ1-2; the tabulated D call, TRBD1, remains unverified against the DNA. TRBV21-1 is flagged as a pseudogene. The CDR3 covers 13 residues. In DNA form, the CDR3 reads TGTGCCAGCAGCGCACAGGAGAGGTATGGCTACACCTTC. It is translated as CASSAQERYGYTF.

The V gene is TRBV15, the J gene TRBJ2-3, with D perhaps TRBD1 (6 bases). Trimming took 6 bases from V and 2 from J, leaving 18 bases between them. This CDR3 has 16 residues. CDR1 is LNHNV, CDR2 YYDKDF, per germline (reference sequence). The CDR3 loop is CATSNSRDIPTDTQYF. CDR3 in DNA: TGTGCCACCAGTAATTCTAGGGACATCCCCACAGATACGCAGTATTTT. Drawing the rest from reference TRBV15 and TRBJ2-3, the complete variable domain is DAMVIQNPRYQVTQFGKPVTLSCSQTLNHNVMYWYQQKSSQAPKLLFHYYDKDFNNEADTPDNFQSRRPNTSFCFLDIRSPGLGDTAMYLCATSNSRDIPTDTQYFGPGTRLTVL.

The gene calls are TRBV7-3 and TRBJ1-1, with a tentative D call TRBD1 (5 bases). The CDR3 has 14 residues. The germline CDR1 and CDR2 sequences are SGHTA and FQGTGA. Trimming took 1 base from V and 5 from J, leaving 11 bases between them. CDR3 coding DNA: TGTGCCAGCAGCTTAAAGGGGTTTGGGACTGAAGCTTTCTTT. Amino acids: CASSLKGFGTEAFF.

CDR3 DNA: TGTGCCACCAGTCCTGGGGGGAACTACGAGCAGTACTTC. It translates to CATSPGGNYEQYF. The rearrangement links TRBV24-1 to TRBJ2-7; a weak D match, TRBD2 (6 bases). Looked up from germline, CDR1 is KGHDR and CDR2 is SFDVKD. V was cut by 6 bases and J by 3 bases, with 11 bases left in between. CDR3 size: 13 residues.

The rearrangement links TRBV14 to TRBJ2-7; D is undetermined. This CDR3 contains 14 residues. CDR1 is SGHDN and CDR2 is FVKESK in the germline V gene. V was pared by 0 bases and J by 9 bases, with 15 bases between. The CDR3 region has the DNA TGTGCCAGCAGCCAAGATCTCGTATTACGAGTGCAGTACTTC. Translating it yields CASSQDLVLRVQYF. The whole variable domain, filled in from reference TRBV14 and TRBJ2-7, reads EAGVTQFPSHSVIEKGQTVTLRCDPISGHDNLYWYRRVMGKEIKFLLHFVKESKQDESGMPNNRFLAERTGGTYSTLKVQPAELEDSGVYFCASSQDLVLRVQYFGPGTRLTVT.